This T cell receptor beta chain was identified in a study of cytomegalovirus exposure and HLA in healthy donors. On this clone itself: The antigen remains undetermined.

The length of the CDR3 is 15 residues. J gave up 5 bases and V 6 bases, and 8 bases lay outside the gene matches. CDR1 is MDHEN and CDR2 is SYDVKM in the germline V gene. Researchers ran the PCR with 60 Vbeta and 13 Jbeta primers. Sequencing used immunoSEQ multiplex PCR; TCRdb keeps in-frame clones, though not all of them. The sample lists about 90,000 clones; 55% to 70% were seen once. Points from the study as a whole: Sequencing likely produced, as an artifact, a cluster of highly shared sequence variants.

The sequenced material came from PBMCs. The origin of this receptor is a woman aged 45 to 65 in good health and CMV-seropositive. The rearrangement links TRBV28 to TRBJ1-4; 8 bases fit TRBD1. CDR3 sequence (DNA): TGTGCCAGCAGCCCAGGGGGCTCCGGAAATGAAAAACTGTTTTTT. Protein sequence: CASSPGGSGNEKLFF.